This T cell receptor (beta chain) was recorded in a study of post-analysis software for immune sequencing data. The CDR3 runs to 15 residues. Trimming cost V 8 bases and J 0 bases, with 14 bases left between them. Germline loops: CDR1 SGHTA, CDR2 FQGNSA. As to this clonotype: Its specificity is unknown.

Prepared TCR beta cDNA libraries contained unique molecular identifiers. Each batch of about 0.9 to 10 million T cells produced 450,000 to 500,000 cDNA molecules. TCRdb redid the calling of the PCR reads with MiXCR, one entry per CDR3 protein. The sample has roughly 400,000 distinct CDR3 sequences, about 39% seen once. Findings and caveats of the study: Several TRBV segments (TRBV5-6, TRBV5-1 and TRBV20-1 among them) occurred more frequently in patients than in controls.

Sequenced material: blood. The gene calls are TRBV7-2 and TRBJ2-1; D not resolved. This clonotype originated in a girl aged 2-10 years with multiple sclerosis. The CDR3 DNA sequence: TGTGCCAGCGGTCCTAGTTCGGGCTCCTACAATGAGCAGTTCTTC. This translates into CASGPSSGSYNEQFF.